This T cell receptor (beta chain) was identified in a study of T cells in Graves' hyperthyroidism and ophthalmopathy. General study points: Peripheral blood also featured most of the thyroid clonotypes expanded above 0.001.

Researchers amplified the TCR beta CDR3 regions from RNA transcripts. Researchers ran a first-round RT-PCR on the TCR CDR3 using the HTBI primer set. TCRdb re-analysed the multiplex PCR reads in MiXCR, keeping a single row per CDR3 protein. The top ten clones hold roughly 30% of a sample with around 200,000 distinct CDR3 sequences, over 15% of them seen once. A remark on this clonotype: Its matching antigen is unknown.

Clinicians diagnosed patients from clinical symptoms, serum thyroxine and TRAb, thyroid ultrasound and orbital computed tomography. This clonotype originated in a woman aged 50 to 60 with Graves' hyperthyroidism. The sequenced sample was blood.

The CDR3 reads CASSRGLHQPQHF. The DNA for the CDR3 is TGCGCCAGCAGTAGGGGGCTGCATCAGCCCCAGCATTTT. This chain connects TRBV5-1 to TRBJ1-5; the match to TRBD1 covers 7 bases. The germline V gene encodes CDR1 SGHRS and CDR2 YFSETQ. V lost 5 bases and J lost 5; bases outside the gene matches: 4. This CDR3 is built from 13 residues.